Following are 2 T cell receptor beta chains from one sample sequenced in a study of blood T cell repertoires in COVID-19. The assay was immunoSEQ multiplex PCR, and TCRdb's table has in-frame clones only and misses some. The sample lists under 150,000 clones; 84% were seen once. The sample was PBMCs or T cells enriched from blood (not recorded which). The source is a man in his forties with acute COVID-19.

This sequence joins TRBV28 and TRBJ1-4; TRBD1 is a possible D gene (6 bases). Germline CDR1 MDHEN, CDR2 SYDVKM. Trimming pared 5 bases from V and 12 bases from J, leaving 10 bases between. The CDR3 extends over 11 amino acids. The CDR3 DNA follows: TGTGCCAGCAGTGGACAGAGACAACTGTTTTTT. Translated, it gives CASSGQRQLFF.

The chain links TRBV9 to TRBJ2-1; 7 bases line up with TRBD2. With 3 bases clipped from V and 5 bases from J, the junction kept 2 bases outside the gene matches. Germline-derived CDR1 and CDR2 are SGDLS and YYNGEE. The CDR3 is made up of 13 amino acids. CDR3 amino acids: CASSGTSDNEQFF. CDR3 DNA: TGTGCCAGCAGCGGCACTAGCGACAATGAGCAGTTCTTC.